Included here is one TCR beta chain sequence, with context. The CDR3 runs to 14 residues. The V gene's germline CDR1 is MNHNS and CDR2 SASEGT. V shed 7 bases, J shed 9 bases, and the junction held 7 bases outside the gene matches. The data stem from a study of T cell changes during pregnancy in multiple sclerosis. Sequencing was performed with immunoSEQ multiplex PCR; in TCRdb, only in-frame clones are kept and a portion is missing. The sample records 40,000 or so clones, more than 70% being singletons. This TCR was recovered from a female donor with multiple sclerosis, enrolled in a pregnancy study. The gene calls are TRBV6-1 and TRBJ1-6, with 9 bases aligning to TRBD1. The sequenced sample was CD8+ T cells from peripheral blood mononuclear cells, obtained in the first trimester of pregnancy. The DNA of the CDR3 is TGTGCCAGCACCGGGACAGGGTCCGGTTCACCCCTCCACTTT. Its translation: CASTGTGSGSPLHF.